This T cell receptor beta chain was sequenced during a study of cytomegalovirus exposure and HLA in healthy donors. In its sample, this clone was seen a few times. Its antigen remains unidentified. Nominally healthy donors provided the samples, though records likely missed some immune exposures. CDR3 length: 16 amino acids. CDR1 and CDR2 from the germline V gene are SGHRS and YFSETQ. Trimming took 0 bases from V and 7 from J; bases not matched to a gene: 9. It was with 60 Vbeta and 13 Jbeta primers that the PCR ran. Original analysis: In a later analysis, around 10 million of around 75 million unique beta chains occurred in at least two donors. This table comes from immunoSEQ multiplex PCR, and its TCRdb copy is limited to in-frame clones, with some not included. V and J calls plus clone size are reproduced from that table; the DNA served to infer D and trimming. This table has about 170,000 clones, roughly four fifths appearing once.

Study-level findings and limits: HLA restriction was apparent for most CMV-associated TCR beta chains in a later analysis.

What was sequenced was PBMCs. The chain uses TRBV5-1 and TRBJ1-1; 10 bases are a match to TRBD1. The receptor comes from a woman in her forties or fifties in good health and CMV-seropositive. The chain's CDR3 is CASSLGTGGRAREAFF. Written as DNA, the CDR3 is TGCGCCAGCAGCTTGGGGACAGGGGGGAGGGCACGTGAAGCTTTCTTT.